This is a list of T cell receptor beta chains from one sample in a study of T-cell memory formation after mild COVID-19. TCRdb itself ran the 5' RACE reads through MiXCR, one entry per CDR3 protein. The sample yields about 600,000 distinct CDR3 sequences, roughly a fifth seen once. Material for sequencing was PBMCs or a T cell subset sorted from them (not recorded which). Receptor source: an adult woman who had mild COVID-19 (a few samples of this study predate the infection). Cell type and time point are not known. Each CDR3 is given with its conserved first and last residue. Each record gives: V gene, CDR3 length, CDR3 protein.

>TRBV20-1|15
CSARARAANTGELFF
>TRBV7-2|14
CASSLGQENYGYTF
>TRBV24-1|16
CATSASPTTSQETQYF
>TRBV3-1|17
CASSQGGRQGANYGYTF
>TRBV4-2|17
CASSPGERSSSYNEQFF
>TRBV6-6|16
CASRTPGQGDNQPQHF
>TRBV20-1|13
CSARTVFQETQYF
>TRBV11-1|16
CASSLVGQVSTDTQYF
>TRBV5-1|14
CASSKLAPPDTQYF
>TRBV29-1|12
CSVELGGFEAFF
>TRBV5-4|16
CASSSGLAGTGYEQYF
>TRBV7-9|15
CASSFGAIPTDTQYF
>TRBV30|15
CAGGSGGILNTEAFF
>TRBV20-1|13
CSARGQGQLGYTF
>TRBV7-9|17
CASRVPAGSAYTDTQYF
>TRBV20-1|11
CSAGQNYGYTF
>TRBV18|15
CASSPRTDTNEKLFF
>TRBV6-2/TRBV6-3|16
CASSYRLGDTGYEQYF